One and the same sample provided the 25 T cell receptor beta chains below, sequenced in a study of cytomegalovirus exposure and HLA in healthy donors listed by TCRdb under 2017. Receptors were amplified or captured by the immunoSEQ multiplex PCR assay. For the multiplex PCR, a mixture combining 60 forward primers for TCR Vbeta segments and 13 reverse primers for TCR Jbeta segments was used. TCRdb provides this immuneACCESS table in a form limited to in-frame rearrangements. Some clones are lacking; in checked studies, under half of them reflect an unresolved V gene, and why the rest are absent is not known. The sample table records 140,000 or so clones; roughly 62% of these occur just once. The ten largest clones capture 1.8% of the sample. Sequencing was carried out using PBMCs. The receptors originated from a male donor in good health and CMV-seronegative.

There are a few counts of this clone. V usage is TRBV5-8 and J usage is TRBJ2-6, with D possibly being TRBD2 (6 bases). V was trimmed by 0 bases and J by 4 bases, leaving 11 bases between them. Germline-derived CDR1 and CDR2 are SGHTS and YDEGEE. This CDR3 comprises 16 residues. The CDR3 spells CASSLAEGEGANVLTF. The CDR3 region has the DNA TGTGCCAGCAGCTTGGCGGAGGGAGAAGGGGCCAACGTCCTGACTTTC.

The chain links TRBV4-3 to TRBJ1-1, with D hard to call. V was cut by 4 bases and J by 5 bases, with 11 bases left in between. Germline CDR1 reads LGHNA; CDR2 reads YSLEER. This CDR3 is built from 13 residues. The CDR3 is CASSLGSETEAFF. CDR3 DNA: TGCGCCAGCAGCCTCGGCTCGGAGACTGAAGCTTTCTTT.

V gene TRBV30 combines with J gene TRBJ1-1, with 9 bases that match TRBD1. This CDR3 contains 13 residues. CDR1 GTSNPN and CDR2 SVGIG come from the germline V gene (reference sequence). The V gene end was trimmed by 3 bases and the J gene end by 5 bases; junction bases not matched to a gene: 4. CDR3 sequence (DNA): TGTGCCTGGAGCGGGACAGGGATGACTGAAGCTTTCTTT. Its translation: CAWSGTGMTEAFF. The whole variable domain, remainder taken from reference TRBV30 and TRBJ1-1, is SQTIHQWPATLVQPVGSPLSLECTVEGTSNPNLYWYRQAAGRGLQLLFYSVGIGQISSEVPQNLSASRPQDRQFILSSKKLLLSDSGFYLCAWSGTGMTEAFFGQGTRLTVV.

The rearrangement links TRBV19 to TRBJ1-2; a weak D match, TRBD1 (5 bases). V was pared by 3 bases and J by 8 bases, with 13 bases between. This CDR3 region has 13 residues. Germline CDR1 and CDR2: LNHDA and SQIVND (reference sequence). The CDR3 loop reads CASSIQGYGGYTF. The CDR3, as DNA: TGTGCCAGTAGTATCCAGGGATACGGGGGCTACACCTTC.

V is TRBV4-3 and J is TRBJ1-1, with 7 bases identical to TRBD1. CDR1 and CDR2 (germline): LGHNA, YSLEER. The J segment lost 7 bases and the V segment lost 4 bases, leaving 6 bases of the junction unmatched. CDR3 length: 13 residues. In nucleotides, the CDR3 is TGCGCCAGCAGCCCCCTAACAGGGGATGAAGCTTTCTTT. Protein sequence: CASSPLTGDEAFF.

This clone has a handful of counts. The gene calls are TRBV29-1 and TRBJ2-5, with 10 bases identical to TRBD1. The CDR3 extends over 15 amino acids. J lost 5 bases, V lost 3 bases, and 9 bases had no gene match. CDR1 and CDR2 from the germline V gene are SQVTM and ANQGSEA. CDR3 residues: CSVDLPRQGAETQYF. Here the CDR3 DNA reads TGCAGCGTTGATCTTCCGAGACAGGGGGCGGAGACCCAGTACTTC.

This clone was counted a few times. The chain is built from TRBV2 and TRBJ1-6; no clear D gene. The CDR3 is 15 amino acids. The V and J ends lost 6 bases and 9 bases respectively, with 18 bases between them. Germline CDR1 and CDR2: SNHLY and FYNNEI. The CDR3 loop is CASSSRPLGSSPLHF. Written as DNA, the CDR3 is TGTGCCAGCAGCTCTAGGCCCCTAGGTAGTTCACCCCTCCACTTT.

This rearrangement joins TRBV5-1 to TRBJ1-4, with 9 bases matching TRBD1. The germline V gene encodes CDR1 SGHRS and CDR2 YFSETQ. This CDR3 spans 14 amino acids. The ends lost 5 bases at V and 7 bases at J; junction bases unmatched: 6. DNA for the CDR3: TGCGCCAGCAGTCTGACAGGGGGTCGTGAAAAACTGTTTTTT. Encoded protein: CASSLTGGREKLFF.

J is TRBJ2-1 and V is TRBV27; a weak D match, TRBD2 (5 bases). V was trimmed by 6 bases and J by 7 bases, leaving 10 bases between them. The V gene's germline CDR1 is MNHEY and CDR2 SMNVEV (reference sequence). The CDR3 runs to 12 residues. The CDR3 DNA follows: TGTGCCAGCAGGGAGCGGTCGAATGAGCAGTTCTTC. Amino acids: CASRERSNEQFF.

The CDR3 DNA follows: TGTGCCAGCAGCCCCGGGACAGCCTTCACAGATACGCAGTATTTT. The encoded protein is CASSPGTAFTDTQYF. This rearrangement joins TRBV13 to TRBJ2-3, with 7 bases lining up with TRBD1. This CDR3 is 15 amino acids long. Germline CDR1 and CDR2: PRHDT and FYEKMQ (reference sequence). V trimming: 5 bases; J trimming: 2 bases; junction bases outside the gene matches: 7.

The V and J genes are TRBV6-6 and TRBJ1-6; no reliable D call. CDR1 and CDR2 from the germline V gene are MNHNY and SVGAGI (reference sequence). CDR3 length equals 16 residues. V dropped 2 bases and J dropped 5 bases, with 13 bases sitting between them. The CDR3 loop is CASSYRSAQDNSPLHF. CDR3 nucleotide sequence: TGTGCCAGCAGTTACAGGTCAGCGCAAGATAATTCACCCCTCCACTTT.

The gene calls are TRBV5-6 and TRBJ2-1, with 7 bases lining up with TRBD1. This CDR3 comprises 15 residues. Germline V gene lookup returns CDR1 SGHDT and CDR2 YYEEEE. After removal of 3 bases from V and 3 bases from J, the junction contained 6 bases not matched to a gene. As DNA, the CDR3 is TGTGCCAGCAGCTACACCGGGACAGACTACAATGAGCAGTTCTTC. Protein sequence: CASSYTGTDYNEQFF.

The chain recombines TRBV5-4 with TRBJ2-5, with D possibly being TRBD1 (5 bases). V was shortened by 4 bases and J by 5 bases, with 9 bases between the two germline ends. Per germline, CDR1 SGHNT and CDR2 YYREEE (reference sequence). This CDR3 has 12 residues. Here the CDR3 DNA reads TGTGCCAGCAGCACAGGCGTGGAGACCCAGTACTTC. Its translation: CASSTGVETQYF.

The chain uses TRBV10-3 and TRBJ2-2; 10 bases are a match to TRBD2. V dropped 2 bases and J dropped 7; count of bases not matched to a gene: 7. The CDR3 length is 16 residues. Germline CDR1 and CDR2: ENHRY and SYGVKD. CDR3 region: CAISEPGTSANGELFF. CDR3 coding DNA: TGTGCCATCAGTGAGCCTGGGACTAGCGCGAACGGGGAGCTGTTTTTT.

This CDR3 is CASSPQGVNYGYTF. The CDR3 DNA sequence: TGTGCCAGCAGCCCCCAGGGTGTTAACTATGGCTACACCTTC. The chain combines TRBV7-3 with TRBJ1-2; D may be TRBD1 (5 bases). Between the trimmed V and J ends, which lost 5 bases and 1 base, there was a span of 11 bases. Germline CDR1 reads SGHTA; CDR2 reads FQGTGA. The CDR3 runs 14 residues.

This chain connects TRBV14 to TRBJ2-7; TRBD1 matches at 9 bases. V was clipped by 2 bases and J by 4 bases; unmatched bases: 3. Germline CDR1 and CDR2: SGHDN and FVKESK. The length of the CDR3 is 14 residues. CDR3 region: CASSQTGQGYEQYF. The CDR3, as DNA: TGTGCCAGCAGCCAAACGGGACAGGGATACGAGCAGTACTTC.

The chain combines TRBV7-3 with TRBJ2-1, with 7 bases matching TRBD2. V shed 2 bases, J shed 2 bases, and the junction held 3 bases outside the gene matches. Germline assignment: CDR1 SGHTA and CDR2 FQGTGA. CDR3 length: 15 residues. CDR3 bases: TGTGCCAGCAGCTTATGGCTAGCGGCCTACAATGAGCAGTTCTTC. It yields the protein CASSLWLAAYNEQFF.

CDR3 coding DNA: TGTGCCAGCAGCTTAGTGGCCAGTGAAGACACCATATATTTT. Translation gives CASSLVASEDTIYF. V is TRBV7-2 and J is TRBJ1-3; no definite D call. V lost 1 base and J 8 bases, leaving 12 bases between the germline ends. From germline, CDR1 is SGHTA and CDR2 FQGNSA. There are 14 residues in the CDR3. Full variable domain (rest looked up from reference TRBV7-2 and TRBJ1-3): GAGVSQSPSNKVTEKGKDVELRCDPISGHTALYWYRQSLGQGLEFLIYFQGNSAPDKSGLPSDRFSAERTGGSVSTLTIQRTQQEDSAVYLCASSLVASEDTIYFGEGSWLTVV.

The chain links TRBV29-1 to TRBJ2-5, with D perhaps matching TRBD2 (5 bases). Trimming left V 7 bases short and J 2 bases short, with 5 bases between. The CDR3 has 10 residues. CDR1 and CDR2 (germline): SQVTM, ANQGSEA. CDR3 loop: CSGGQETQYF. CDR3 nucleotide sequence: TGCAGCGGAGGGCAAGAGACCCAGTACTTC.

This clone has a handful of counts. The V gene is TRBV5-4, the J gene TRBJ2-1; 9 bases are a match to TRBD2. CDR3 length: 15 amino acids. The germline gives CDR1 SGHNT, CDR2 YYREEE (reference sequence). With V trimmed by 1 base and J by 5 bases, 4 bases remained unmatched. The CDR3 reads CASSLIRGGDNEQFF. CDR3 nucleotides: TGTGCCAGCAGCTTGATCCGCGGGGGGGACAATGAGCAGTTCTTC.

The chain recombines TRBV9 with TRBJ2-5; tentatively, D is TRBD2 (6 bases). V shed 7 bases and J shed 4 bases, with 14 bases lying between them. Germline loops: CDR1 SGDLS, CDR2 YYNGEE. This CDR3 has 13 residues. The chain's CDR3 is CASGDWGRETQYF. CDR3 in DNA: TGTGCCAGCGGGGACTGGGGCCGAGAGACCCAGTACTTC.

V gene TRBV5-8 combines with J gene TRBJ1-2; 7 nucleotides agree with TRBD1. Germline V gives CDR1 SGHTS, CDR2 YDEGEE. This CDR3 is built from 13 residues. V dropped 4 bases and J dropped 3; count of bases not matched to a gene: 3. The CDR3, as DNA: TGTGCCAGCAGCCTCGGGACAGACTATGGCTACACCTTC. It codes for CASSLGTDYGYTF.

The CDR3 loop reads CASSLRPTSGEPYEQYF. Here the CDR3 DNA reads TGTGCCAGCAGCCTGCGACCGACTAGCGGGGAACCCTACGAGCAGTACTTC. The chain couples TRBV7-6 to TRBJ2-7; 11 nucleotides line up with TRBD2. This CDR3 is 17 amino acids long. CDR1 and CDR2 from the germline V gene are SGHVS and FNYEAQ. The V gene end was trimmed by 5 bases and the J gene end by 2 bases; junction bases not matched to a gene: 11.

This clone was detected once. The sample has other DNA sequences that encode this CDR3 too. The chain carries TRBV30 and TRBJ2-7; 8 positions agree with TRBD1. This CDR3 contains 12 residues. The V gene's germline CDR1 is GTSNPN and CDR2 SVGIG (reference sequence). V was pared by 3 bases and J by 3 bases, with 1 base of the junction left unmatched. Here the CDR3 DNA reads TGTGCCTGGAGCACAGGGGGCTACGAGCAGTACTTC. It encodes CAWSTGGYEQYF.

The chain joins TRBV5-1 to TRBJ2-1; 10 nucleotides agree with TRBD2. V dropped 4 bases and J dropped 1; count of bases not matched to a gene: 11. Germline V CDR1 and CDR2: SGHRS, YFSETQ. The CDR3 extends over 18 amino acids. CDR3 DNA: TGCGCCAGCAGCCCGGTTGGGCAAGCGGGGGGGTCCTACAATGAGCAGTTCTTC. Its protein is CASSPVGQAGGSYNEQFF.